Sequencing of this T cell receptor (beta chain) was carried out in a study of shared clonotypes between healthy human individuals. Points from the study as a whole: Read depth was anticipated to influence clonotype sharing among donors. Across subsets, estimated richness was generally greater for naive than for memory populations. Naive CD4 clonotype sharing across a few donors was around 5.5%.

When replicate PCRs were run on sorted subsets, they used 200 to 250 ng DNA, approximately 33,000 T cell genomes. Measured with immunoSEQ multiplex PCR; TCRdb has only the in-frame clones, and not every one. The table includes around 2,000,000 clones, around 96% detected once. As for this clone: Its antigen is not known.

Naive CD8 cells, CD45RO-negative and positively selected for CCR7, excluded terminally differentiated effector memory CD45RA+ cells. This receptor was obtained from a man between 18 and 29 years old in good health. Sequenced sample: naive CD8+ T cells sorted from blood.

The CDR3 DNA follows: TGCGCCAGCAGCTTGGTTCCAGGCCCCTACGAGCAGTACTTC. This encodes CASSLVPGPYEQYF. The chain recombines TRBV5-1 with TRBJ2-7; no clear D gene. Trimming removed 0 bases from V and 2 bases from J, with 9 bases in between. The CDR3 consists of 14 residues. Germline assignment: CDR1 SGHRS and CDR2 YFSETQ.